Listed here are 18 T cell receptor beta chains from one sample, sequenced in a study of early stage breast cancer tumors. Profiled with immunoSEQ multiplex PCR; TCRdb holds only in-frame clones, not every one. The repertoire holds roughly 49,000 clones, with around 80% as singletons. The material sequenced was blood. The source is a middle-aged person with breast cancer.

This clone was found once. One end of the junction does not line up with germline, which may come from a read error. J is TRBJ1-4 and V is TRBV6-1, with D possibly matching TRBD1 (6 bases). CDR3 length equals 13 residues. From germline, CDR1 is MNHNS and CDR2 SASEGT. DNA of the CDR3: TGTGCCAGCGGTGACAGGCCTAATGAAAAACTGTTTTTT. It yields the protein CASGDRPNEKLFF.

The rearrangement links TRBV30 to TRBJ2-3, with TRBD2 as a possible D gene (6 bases). Deletions cut 1 base from V and 2 bases from J, with 10 bases between. The germline V gene has CDR1 GTSNPN and CDR2 SVGIG (reference sequence). There are 14 residues in the CDR3. The CDR3: CAWSGVAVTDTQYF. The DNA for the CDR3 is TGTGCCTGGAGTGGGGTAGCGGTCACAGATACGCAGTATTTT.

The genes are TRBV2 and TRBJ2-3, with 8 positions matching TRBD2. The CDR3 loop spans 16 amino acids. V was clipped by 4 bases and J by 3 bases; unmatched bases: 9. From germline, CDR1 is SNHLY and CDR2 FYNNEI. The CDR3 reads CASSGLGREVTDTQYF. The CDR3 nucleotides read TGTGCCAGCAGTGGGCTGGGGCGGGAGGTGACAGATACGCAGTATTTT.

The V and J genes are TRBV27 and TRBJ2-5; 9 nucleotides align to TRBD1. The germline V gene encodes CDR1 MNHEY and CDR2 SMNVEV (reference sequence). After removal of 5 bases from V and 5 bases from J, the junction contained 12 bases not matched to a gene. The CDR3 totals 16 residues. The CDR3 DNA reads TGTGCCAGCAGTCCACGGTCGACAGGGGGGCTTGAGACCCAGTACTTC. It specifies CASSPRSTGGLETQYF.

The genes are TRBV5-6 and TRBJ1-1; 12 bases fit TRBD1. Germline lookup yields CDR1 SGHDT and CDR2 YYEEEE. V was pared by 4 bases and J by 1 base, with 8 bases of the junction left unmatched. The CDR3 length is 17 residues. CDR3: CASSTGTGGIENTEAFF. The CDR3 bases are TGTGCCAGCAGCACGGGGACAGGGGGCATCGAGAACACTGAAGCTTTCTTT.

The sample holds a few counts of this clone. The rearrangement joins TRBV6-5 to TRBJ1-2; no firm D call. Germline CDR1 and CDR2: MNHEY and SVGAGI. Trimming removed 2 bases at V and 0 bases at J, with 7 bases between. The CDR3 covers 14 residues. DNA for the CDR3: TGTGCCAGCAGTTACAGTCGGGCTAACTATGGCTACACCTTC. Its protein is CASSYSRANYGYTF.

CDR3 sequence: CASPDRGRFEKLFF. The CDR3 coding sequence is TGCGCCAGCCCGGACAGGGGAAGATTCGAAAAACTGTTTTTT. The V call is TRBV5-1, the J call TRBJ1-4; TRBD1 matches 9 bases. The V segment lost 7 bases and the J segment 8 bases; nucleotides outside the gene matches: 9. The germline gives CDR1 SGHRS, CDR2 YFSETQ. This CDR3 is built from 14 residues.

V gene TRBV5-1 combines with J gene TRBJ2-1; no reliable D call. This CDR3 is built from 15 residues. Trimming stripped 4 bases from V and 0 bases from J, with 11 bases between. The germline CDR1 and CDR2 sequences are SGHRS and YFSETQ. In DNA, the CDR3 is TGCGCCAGCAGCCCCCGGGCTAACTCCTACAATGAGCAGTTCTTC. This codes for CASSPRANSYNEQFF.

This chain connects TRBV28 to TRBJ2-1; D uncertain. CDR3 size: 10 residues. The germline V gene encodes CDR1 MDHEN and CDR2 SYDVKM. V was pared by 6 bases and J by 8 bases, with 5 bases between. The CDR3 reads CASRSDEQFF. CDR3 sequence (DNA): TGTGCCAGCAGGAGCGATGAGCAGTTCTTC. Full variable domain (rest looked up from reference TRBV28 and TRBJ2-1): DVKVTQSSRYLVKRTGEKVFLECVQDMDHENMFWYRQDPGLGLRLIYFSYDVKMKEKGDIPEGYSVSREKKERFSLILESASTNQTSMYLCASRSDEQFFGPGTRLTVL.

As concerns this clone: An end of the junction differs from the germline gene, which may be a read error. V gene TRBV7-7 combines with J gene TRBJ2-1; weak D call: TRBD2 (5 bases). The CDR3 is made up of 15 amino acids. Germline V gene sequence: CDR1 SSHAT, CDR2 FNYEAQ (reference sequence). CDR3 nucleotide sequence: TGTGCTAGCAGCCAAAGCGGAAGCTCCTACAATGAGCAGTTCTTC. Its protein is CASSQSGSSYNEQFF.

This clone is a singleton in its sample. This chain links TRBV5-4 with TRBJ1-1; 11 bases map to TRBD1. With 3 bases clipped from V and 1 base from J, the junction kept 5 bases outside the gene matches. CDR3 length: 16 residues. In germline, CDR1 is SGHNT, CDR2 YYREEE (reference sequence). The CDR3 sequence is CASSSWTGGSNTEAFF. The CDR3 DNA reads TGTGCCAGCAGCTCGTGGACAGGGGGCTCGAACACTGAAGCTTTCTTT.

The chain carries TRBV19 and TRBJ2-6; D gene ambiguous. V gave up 5 bases and J gave up 2 bases, with 4 bases separating them. Germline V gene sequence: CDR1 LNHDA, CDR2 SQIVND (reference sequence). The CDR3 is made up of 13 amino acids. The CDR3 DNA reads TGTGCCAGTAGTTTTGCTGGGGCCAACGTCCTGACTTTC. This encodes CASSFAGANVLTF.

J is TRBJ1-2 and V is TRBV19; D might be TRBD1 (6 bases). The CDR3 extends over 13 amino acids. The germline V gene encodes CDR1 LNHDA and CDR2 SQIVND (reference sequence). Deletions cut 5 bases from V and 7 bases from J, with 14 bases between. In nucleotides, the CDR3 is TGTGCCAGTAGTGAGGGGGGCCTCCGTGGCTACACCTTC. Residues: CASSEGGLRGYTF.

The chain links TRBV30 to TRBJ2-1, with 8 nucleotides matching TRBD2. The V segment lost 1 base and the J segment 7 bases; nucleotides outside the gene matches: 6. The CDR3 has 14 amino acids. CDR1 is GTSNPN, CDR2 SVGIG, per germline (reference sequence). DNA of the CDR3: TGTGCCTGGAGTGGGGTAGCGGGACGGAATGAGCAGTTCTTC. This gives the protein CAWSGVAGRNEQFF. The full variable domain, in which reference TRBV30 and TRBJ2-1 provide the parts outside the CDR3, is SQTIHQWPATLVQPVGSPLSLECTVEGTSNPNLYWYRQAAGRGLQLLFYSVGIGQISSEVPQNLSASRPQDRQFILSSKKLLLSDSGFYLCAWSGVAGRNEQFFGPGTRLTVL.

The V and J genes are TRBV11-2 and TRBJ2-1, with TRBD2 matching over 9 bases. Germline trimming cut 4 bases from V and 1 base from J; bases unmatched to any gene: 2. CDR1 and CDR2 from the germline V gene are SGHAT and FQNNGV. The CDR3 runs 15 residues. CDR3: CASSSREGSYNEQFF. The CDR3 nucleotides are TGTGCCAGCAGCTCGCGGGAGGGTTCCTACAATGAGCAGTTCTTC.

The chain joins TRBV19 to TRBJ1-1, with D possibly matching TRBD1 (5 bases). CDR3 size: 15 residues. CDR1 and CDR2 from the germline V gene are LNHDA and SQIVND (reference sequence). The V gene lost 0 bases and the J gene lost 1 base, with 9 bases spanning the gap. CDR3 DNA sequence: TGTGCCAGTAGTATAGATGCCAGGGCGAACACTGAAGCTTTCTTT. This translates into CASSIDARANTEAFF.

Only a few counts were recorded for this clone. This chain connects TRBV9 to TRBJ1-1; D may be TRBD1 (5 bases). Between the trimmed V and J ends, which lost 4 bases and 3 bases, there was a span of 10 bases. Germline V CDR1 and CDR2: SGDLS, YYNGEE. This CDR3 is built from 13 residues. The CDR3 nucleotides read TGTGCCAGCAGCCTAGGAGGGGACACTGAAGCTTTCTTT. This gives the protein CASSLGGDTEAFF.

This clone occurred once. V is TRBV5-6 and J is TRBJ1-2; TRBD1 aligns across 7 bases. The CDR3 loop spans 17 amino acids. Germline V gives CDR1 SGHDT, CDR2 YYEEEE. V was clipped by 5 bases and J by 4 bases; unmatched bases: 17. CDR3 in amino acids: CASRAWKSGGLSYGYTF. CDR3 coding DNA: TGTGCCAGCAGAGCTTGGAAGTCAGGGGGATTAAGCTATGGCTACACCTTC.